This T cell receptor (beta chain) originates from a study of blood T cell repertoires in COVID-19 (dated by TCRdb to 2020 to 2021). General notes on the study: Collaborator samples came from the United States, Italy and Spain and covered acute and convalescent phases of COVID-19. The prospective study material was composed of cDNA or gDNA derived from T cells, B-cell-depleted T cells, or PBMCs. Subjects who had been exposed to COVID-19, were actively infected with it, or had recovered from it provided the deeply sampled blood TCRbeta repertoires that made up the dataset. The repertoires were released in a freely available public database meant as a resource for research on the immune response to SARS-CoV-2. Samples came from the ongoing ImmuneRACE study (first 160 participants) plus 1,254 subjects from 6 global collaborators. Sample metadata almost always included a de-identified subject ID, COVID-19 status, age in years and sex. Where HLA class I and class II types were available, the types were taken from metadata supplied by the sample provider, not from assay-based typing.

The immunoSEQ Assay, a bias-controlled multiplex PCR, was used to amplify TCRbeta CDR3 regions from genomic DNA. The paper's data handling went like this. Within the assay, amplification of reference gene primers was used to estimate how many nucleated cells each sample contained. To quantify the absolute abundance of each unique TCRbeta CDR3 rearrangement, sequence reads were collapsed and filtered. For each sample, productive Simpson clonality was calculated by taking the square root of Simpson's diversity index across productive rearrangements. Drawn from immuneACCESS, this table holds only the in-frame rearrangements with V and J called that TCRdb kept. Clones are partly lost; checked studies trace under half to an unresolved V gene and leave the rest unexplained. V, J and clone size reflect that table, while D and trimming were determined from the DNA. The sample records some 150,000 clones, approximately 87% of which are singletons. Clones ranked in the top ten supply under 2.5% of the sample.

This clone occurred a few times. Its antigen is still unknown. Base qualities were left out, and no much larger clone turns up one base away. For this chain, trimming is 0 bases at the V end and 3 bases at the J end, and the number of junction bases without a gene match is 0. In the germline V gene, CDR1 corresponds to SGDLS and CDR2 to YYNGEE. The CDR3 starts with the cysteine, ends with the phenylalanine, and has 15 residues. Only the CDR3 DNA is retained, 45 bases long and in frame from the first base. The research as a whole found: The quantity of clinical and demographic metadata differed by source and by participant and was supplied without curation.

Each collaborating institution followed its own protocols to collect whole blood in K2EDTA tubes. For TCRbeta analysis, collaborators shipped samples in one of three forms: frozen whole blood, isolated PBMCs, or DNA extracted from either of those sample types. Recombination linked TRBV9 to TRBJ2-2, with 9 bases matching TRBD1. This sequence originates from a middle-aged man with active COVID-19. Sequenced input: peripheral blood. The encoded CDR3 is CASSVGTGDTGELFF. At the DNA level, the sequence is TGTGCCAGCAGCGTAGGGACAGGGGACACCGGGGAGCTGTTTTTT.